This entry is about one TCR beta chain. TCRdb's table, derived via immunoSEQ multiplex PCR, lists solely in-frame clones and lacks some. This table has more than 350,000 clones, roughly 90% appearing once. This entry is derived from a study of blood T cell repertoires in COVID-19. As for the study in general: Nucleic acid was either cDNA or gDNA, and it came from T cells, B-cell-depleted T cells, or PBMCs.

The ends were cut back, 3 bases at V and 3 bases at J, with 24 bases in the middle. CDR1 is KGHSH, CDR2 LQKENI, per germline. The CDR3 sequence is 19 residues long. The rearrangement joins TRBV18 to TRBJ2-1; tentatively, D is TRBD2 (5 bases). The sequencing sample was made of peripheral blood. This TCR came from a woman under 40 with COVID-19, enrolled during active disease. DNA of the CDR3: TGTGCCAGCTCACCCAAGTCCGGACTCAATGACCCTCTCTACAATGAGCAGTTCTTC. This sequence encodes CASSPKSGLNDPLYNEQFF.